These T cell receptor beta chains were read from a single sample in a study of cytomegalovirus exposure and HLA in healthy donors. The method was immunoSEQ multiplex PCR; TCRdb's version includes in-frame clones alone and lacks a portion of them. The sample lists about 74,000 clones, roughly 94% occurring once. Source material: PBMCs. The receptors stem from a man in his late teens or twenties in good health and CMV-seropositive. Each CDR3 is given with its conserved first and last residue. Each record gives: J gene, D gene, clone size, V gene, CDR3 protein, CDR3 DNA. D genes are given only for firm matches. For some rows the clone size is stated as once, few or many, or as a class when expanded; others skip it.

TRBJ1-4 . . TRBV7-9 CASSSPVGEKLFF TGTGCCAGCAGCTCCCCTGTGGGCGAAAAACTGTTTTTT
TRBJ2-5 TRBD1 . TRBV29-1 CSSTGGKETQYF TGCAGCTCGACAGGGGGCAAAGAGACCCAGTACTTC
TRBJ2-7 TRBD2 . TRBV27 CASRRGLAGTYEQYF TGTGCCAGCAGGAGAGGACTAGCGGGAACCTACGAGCAGTACTTC
TRBJ1-4 TRBD1 few TRBV6-1 CASSEKGTGSEKLFF TGTGCCAGCAGTGAAAAGGGGACAGGGAGTGAAAAACTGTTTTTT
TRBJ2-1 . . TRBV30 CAFQGTTSYNEQFF TGTGCCTTCCAAGGGACAACCTCCTACAATGAGCAGTTCTTC
TRBJ2-3 TRBD2 . TRBV19 CASSMGGRSDTQYF TGTGCCAGTAGTATGGGCGGGAGATCGGATACGCAGTATTTT
TRBJ1-2 TRBD1 . TRBV7-3 CASSLGQGGGYTF TGTGCCAGCAGCTTGGGACAGGGTGGAGGCTACACCTTC
TRBJ1-1 . . TRBV27 CASSREGLNTEAFF TGTGCCAGCAGTAGGGAGGGATTGAACACTGAAGCTTTCTTT
TRBJ1-2 . . TRBV9 CASSPPAGSYGYTF TGTGCCAGCAGCCCCCCAGCAGGGTCATATGGCTACACCTTC
TRBJ2-7 TRBD1 . TRBV9 CASSAGLGTGGIEQYF TGTGCCAGCAGCGCGGGGCTCGGGACAGGGGGCATCGAGCAGTACTTC
TRBJ2-7 . . TRBV5-1 CASSPSSMTSIWYEQYF TGCGCCAGCAGCCCGTCCTCTATGACTAGTATTTGGTACGAGCAGTACTTC
TRBJ1-1 TRBD1 . TRBV10-3 CATRYRGLNTEAFF TGTGCCACCCGGTACAGGGGCCTGAACACTGAAGCTTTCTTT
TRBJ2-7 TRBD2 . TRBV6-5 CASSYSLAGAYEQYF TGTGCCAGCAGTTACAGCTTAGCGGGAGCCTACGAGCAGTACTTC
TRBJ1-3 TRBD1 . TRBV6-5 CASSSGGAEGNTIYF TGTGCCAGCAGTTCAGGGGGCGCGGAAGGAAACACCATATATTTT
TRBJ1-1 . . TRBV5-1 CASSLKRVGEGTEAFF TGCGCCAGCAGCTTAAAACGGGTTGGGGAGGGGACTGAAGCTTTCTTT
TRBJ2-7 . . TRBV5-1 CASSSAEGMWNVGEQYF TGCGCCAGCAGCTCTGCCGAGGGCATGTGGAACGTGGGCGAGCAGTACTTC
TRBJ1-5 . . TRBV10-3 CAISESRVATGSNQPQHF TGTGCCATCAGTGAGTCGAGGGTGGCCACGGGTAGCAATCAGCCCCAGCATTTT
TRBJ2-3 . . TRBV5-6 CASSLVSGTSTDTQYF TGTGCCAGCAGCTTGGTGTCAGGGACTAGCACAGATACGCAGTATTTT
TRBJ1-5 . . TRBV6-5 CASRPGQSNQPQHF TGTGCCAGCAGGCCAGGACAGTCCAATCAGCCCCAGCATTTT
TRBJ2-1 . . TRBV12-5 CASEQRTHNEQFF TGTGCTAGTGAGCAGCGGACCCACAATGAGCAGTTCTTC
TRBJ2-1 TRBD2 . TRBV6-4 CASSPSGSSYNEQFF TGTGCCAGCAGTCCTAGCGGGAGCTCCTACAATGAGCAGTTCTTC
TRBJ2-5 . . TRBV30 CAWSGGGDRETQYF TGTGCCTGGAGTGGAGGAGGGGACCGAGAGACCCAGTACTTC
TRBJ1-5 TRBD1 . TRBV5-1 CASSPNPQGTGNQPQHF TGCGCCAGCAGCCCAAACCCACAGGGGACGGGCAATCAGCCCCAGCATTTT
TRBJ2-1 . . TRBV29-1 CSVELSDNEQFF TGCAGCGTTGAACTCTCTGACAATGAGCAGTTCTTC
TRBJ2-2 . . TRBV27 CASSFGGGTGELFF TGTGCCAGCAGTTTTGGGGGAGGTACCGGGGAGCTGTTTTTT
TRBJ1-1 TRBD1 . TRBV18 CASSPQGDTEAFF TGTGCCAGCTCACCTCAGGGGGACACTGAAGCTTTCTTT
TRBJ1-1 . . TRBV30 CAWDGGTEAFF TGTGCCTGGGATGGGGGGACTGAAGCTTTCTTT
TRBJ2-2 TRBD1 few TRBV13 CASSLMDRGTGELFF TGTGCCAGCAGCTTAATGGACAGGGGCACCGGGGAGCTGTTTTTT
TRBJ2-7 . . TRBV5-4 CASSDRAESYEQYF TGTGCCAGCAGCGATCGAGCGGAGTCCTACGAGCAGTACTTC
TRBJ1-5 . . TRBV30 CAWKGPGFYQPQHF TGTGCCTGGAAAGGTCCAGGTTTCTATCAGCCCCAGCATTTT
TRBJ2-7 . . TRBV5-1 CASSWAYSGSYEQYF TGCGCCAGCAGCTGGGCCTACAGCGGCTCCTACGAGCAGTACTTC
TRBJ2-2 TRBD1 . TRBV5-1 CASSMTGSNTGELFF TGCGCCAGCAGCATGACAGGGTCGAACACCGGGGAGCTGTTTTTT
TRBJ2-1 . . TRBV6-5 CASSYGLALNEQFF TGTGCCAGCAGTTACGGCCTAGCGTTGAATGAGCAGTTCTTC
TRBJ2-7 . . TRBV19 CASSSRQGGYEQYF TGTGCCAGTAGTAGTCGGCAGGGAGGCTACGAGCAGTACTTC
TRBJ1-1 TRBD1 . TRBV7-8 CASSQDRGMNTEAFF TGTGCCAGCAGCCAGGACAGGGGGATGAACACTGAAGCTTTCTTT
TRBJ2-5 . . TRBV11-2 CASSSSGGGQETQYF TGTGCCAGCAGCTCTTCTGGGGGCGGCCAGGAGACCCAGTACTTC